These T cell receptor beta chains were read from a single sample in a study of siplizumab effects on memory and regulatory T cells. Which antigens these TCRs recognize remains unknown. Data came from immunoSEQ multiplex PCR; TCRdb stores just in-frame clones and leaves some out. The sample holds roughly 5,300 clones, over 45% seen once. Source material: CFSE-low (dividing) CD8+ T cells sorted from an allogeneic mixed lymphocyte reaction. The receptors here all came from a human donor in good health; the cells came from an allogeneic mixed lymphocyte reaction. Some clones in this sample may be carry-over from other donors' samples. Both conserved end residues are part of each CDR3. The D gene is left open where the match is weak. Clone size is shown for a subset of rows, as once, few, many or a class of expanded clone.

j_call clone_size cdr3_length v_call d_call cdr3_nt cdr3_aa
TRBJ2-5 . 15 TRBV7-9 . TGTGCCAGCAGCTTCGGGGGTCGCGTGATCGAGACCCAGTACTTC CASSFGGRVIETQYF
TRBJ1-6 few 17 TRBV7-9 TRBD1 TGTGCCAGCAGCTTCAGTTATACGGGACAGGATAATTCACCCCTCCACTTT CASSFSYTGQDNSPLHF
TRBJ2-3 few 17 TRBV27 TRBD2 TGTGCCAGCAGTTCAGTCGGACTAGCGGGATGGTCAGATACGCAGTATTTT CASSSVGLAGWSDTQYF
TRBJ1-4 . 15 TRBV9 . TGTGCCAGCAGCGTAGAGGGGGGCCAGAATGAAAAACTGTTTTTT CASSVEGGQNEKLFF
TRBJ2-6 . 15 TRBV7-6 . TGTGCCAGCAGCTTATCAGGGGTTGGGGCCAACGTCCTGACTTTC CASSLSGVGANVLTF
TRBJ2-1 few 12 TRBV4-1 . TGCGCCAGCAGCCAAGGGTGGGATGAGCAGTTCTTC CASSQGWDEQFF
TRBJ2-1 . 15 TRBV14 . TGTGCCAGCAGCCAACGGGAGAGGGGGTACAATGAGCAGTTCTTC CASSQRERGYNEQFF
TRBJ1-1 . 16 TRBV14 . TGTGCCAGCAGCCAAAGCCCATGGGGTTATGGCACTGAAGCTTTCTTT CASSQSPWGYGTEAFF
TRBJ2-7 . 14 TRBV6-5 TRBD2 TGTGCCAGCAGTTACGGGGGGGGTGGCTACGAGCAGTACTTC CASSYGGGGYEQYF
TRBJ2-7 . 15 TRBV7-6 TRBD2 TGTGCCAGCAGCCGGGGACTAGCGGGGACCTACGAGCAGTACTTC CASSRGLAGTYEQYF
TRBJ2-7 . 13 TRBV6-5 . TGTGCCAGCAGTTACTCCCAAGCCTACGAGCAGTACTTC CASSYSQAYEQYF